A selection of T cell receptor beta chains follows, all from one sample in a study of blood T cells in healthy people across ages. TCRdb recomputed calls from the 5' RACE reads with MiXCR, one row per CDR3 protein. The sample lists hundreds of thousands of distinct CDR3 sequences, around 32% occurring once. Sequencing input: blood. These receptors were collected from a woman aged 80 or over in good health. Both conserved end residues are part of each CDR3. The order of the fields is D gene, J gene, V gene, clone size, CDR3 protein, CDR3 DNA. A D gene is named only where the DNA matches it firmly. Size tells how often a clone was seen (once, few, many) or the class of an expanded clone, and some rows leave it out.

-,TRBJ2-1,TRBV3-1,many,CASSQGATVYNEQFF,TGTGCCAGCAGCCAAGGTGCGACCGTCTACAATGAGCAGTTCTTC
-,TRBJ2-3,TRBV5-6,-,CASSLGVLSTDTQYF,TGTGCCAGCAGCCTGGGAGTCCTTAGCACAGATACGCAGTATTTT
-,TRBJ1-2,TRBV29-1,many,CSVSRNKGSNYGYTF,TGCAGCGTTTCCCGAAACAAGGGATCCAACTATGGCTACACCTTC
TRBD2,TRBJ2-5,TRBV12-3/TRBV12-4,-,CASSEREQQYF,TGTGCCAGCAGTGAGCGGGAACAGCAGTACTTC
TRBD1,TRBJ2-6,TRBV20-1,many,CSARVGPGQFSGANVLTF,TGCAGTGCTAGAGTTGGACCGGGACAGTTCTCTGGGGCCAACGTCCTGACTTTC
-,TRBJ1-1,TRBV21-1,-,CASSWDPVGTPSFF,TGTGCCAGCAGCTGGGACCCTGTTGGGACTCCTAGTTTCTTT
TRBD2,TRBJ2-3,TRBV7-7,many,CASSLVSGGPQDTQYF,TGTGCCAGCAGCTTAGTGAGCGGGGGCCCCCAAGATACGCAGTATTTT
-,TRBJ1-2,TRBV6-6,many,CASSTAGGHYGYTF,TGTGCCAGCAGCACTGCTGGGGGCCACTATGGCTACACCTTC
-,TRBJ2-1,TRBV20-1,-,CSAKRTFYNEQFF,TGCAGTGCTAAACGGACGTTTTACAATGAGCAGTTCTTC
-,TRBJ1-2,TRBV4-1,few,CASSQETGTIARGLWLGYTF,TGCGCCAGCAGCCAAGAAACCGGGACGATAGCCCGGGGGCTATGGCTTGGCTACACCTTC
-,TRBJ2-7,TRBV7-3,-,CASSYRSGGPYEQYF,TGTGCCAGCAGCTACAGATCCGGAGGTCCCTACGAGCAGTACTTC
TRBD1,TRBJ1-4,TRBV12-3/TRBV12-4,-,CASSPTAGGQNEKRFF,TGTGCCAGCAGTCCTACCGCAGGGGGCCAAAATGAAAAACGGTTTTTT
-,TRBJ1-5,TRBV20-1,few,CSAGPPDQPQHF,TGCAGTGCCGGACCGCCGGATCAGCCCCAGCATTTT
TRBD1,TRBJ1-4,TRBV4-2,-,CASSQESGTDNEKLFF,TGTGCCAGCAGCCAAGAATCCGGGACAGATAATGAAAAACTGTTTTTT
TRBD2,TRBJ2-3,TRBV10-3,-,CAISGASGRSDTDAQYF,TGTGCCATCAGTGGGGCTAGCGGGAGGTCTGACACAGATGCGCAGTATTTT
-,TRBJ2-1,TRBV20-1,-,CSARGTHNERFF,TGCAGTGCACGCGGGACTCACAATGAGCGGTTCTTC
TRBD1,TRBJ1-1,TRBV28,-,CASREQGALRTEAFF,TGTGCCAGCCGCGAACAGGGGGCCCTGAGAACTGAAGCTTTCTTT
TRBD2,TRBJ2-5,TRBV3-1,few,CASSQQRLAVYQETQYF,TGTGCCAGCAGCCAACAGCGACTAGCTGTGTACCAAGAGACCCAGTACTTC
TRBD2,TRBJ2-6,TRBV11-1,many,CASSLLFAAGGDSSGANVLTF,TGTGCCAGCAGCTTACTTTTCGCTGCGGGGGGCGACTCCTCTGGGGCCAACGTCCTGACTTTC
TRBD2,TRBJ2-5,TRBV2,many,CASSVMGGTLTSGGETQYF,TGTGCCAGCAGTGTCATGGGAGGGACACTTACTAGCGGGGGAGAGACCCAGTACTTC
-,TRBJ1-1,TRBV15,few,CATSRDHRVGNTEAFF,TGTGCCACCAGCAGAGATCACAGGGTTGGGAACACTGAAGCTTTCTTT
-,TRBJ1-2,TRBV7-9,-,CASSHLRGAGYGYTF,TGTGCCAGCAGCCACCTCAGGGGCGCAGGCTATGGCTACACCTTC
-,TRBJ1-2,TRBV7-2,-,CASSLPVANYGYTF,TGTGCCAGCAGCTTACCAGTAGCTAACTATGGCTACACCTTC
TRBD2,TRBJ2-5,TRBV3-1,many,CASSQVPGGRETQYF,TGTGCCAGCAGCCAAGTGCCGGGGGGGCGGGAGACCCAGTACTTC
-,TRBJ2-1,TRBV7-9,-,CASSLARETQFF,TGTGCCAGCAGCTTAGCAAGAGAGACCCAGTTCTTC
-,TRBJ1-3,TRBV7-9,-,CASSLILDLSGNTIYF,TGTGCCAGCAGCTTAATACTCGACCTCTCTGGAAACACCATATATTTT
TRBD2,TRBJ2-3,TRBV20-1,many,CSASSLAESTDTQYF,TGCAGTGCTAGTTCCCTAGCGGAGAGCACAGATACGCAGTATTTT
TRBD1,TRBJ1-1,TRBV4-1,-,CASTGPGQKTREAFF,TGCGCCAGCACCGGGCCGGGACAGAAAACCCGTGAAGCTTTCTTT
TRBD1,TRBJ1-1,TRBV7-2,-,CASSLEGGEAFF,TGTGCCAGCAGCTTAGAAGGGGGCGAAGCTTTCTTT
TRBD1,TRBJ2-5,TRBV2,once,CASSEGQGALYEQYF,TGTGCCAGCAGTGAGGGACAGGGGGCTTTGTATGAGCAGTACTTC
TRBD2,TRBJ2-3,TRBV12-3/TRBV12-4,-,CASSQRTSVTADTQYF,TGTGCCAGCAGTCAGCGGACTAGCGTGACAGCAGATACGCAGTATTTT
-,TRBJ2-5,TRBV21-1,many,CASSKRLRETQYF,TGTGCCAGCAGCAAGAGGCTGCGGGAGACCCAGTACTTC
TRBD2,TRBJ2-1,TRBV5-1,-,CASSPGLAVNEQFF,TGCGCCAGCAGCCCGGGACTAGCGGTCAATGAGCAGTTCTTC
TRBD2,TRBJ2-1,TRBV6-2/TRBV6-3,many,CASSYPIGGDYNEQFF,TGTGCCAGCAGTTACCCCATCGGGGGGGACTACAATGAGCAGTTCTTC
-,TRBJ1-5,TRBV6-6,many,CASSYLGARGNQPQHF,TGTGCCAGCAGTTACCTCGGGGCTAGGGGCAATCAGCCCCAGCATTTT
-,TRBJ2-5,TRBV6-2/TRBV6-3,-,CASTQPMAERQETQYF,TGTGCCAGCACCCAACCCATGGCGGAAAGACAAGAGACCCAGTACTTC